Listed below are T cell receptor beta chains from one sample, sequenced in a study of blood T cell repertoires in COVID-19. Assay used: immunoSEQ multiplex PCR; TCRdb lists only in-frame clones, some missing. The sample lists around 84,000 clones; over 80% were seen once. The sample taken for sequencing was peripheral blood. Receptors were obtained from a man older than 75 with active or convalescent COVID-19. The CDR3 runs from the conserved cysteine through the conserved F or W. D genes are given only for firm matches. Some rows mark clone size as missing; the rest say once, few, many or name a class of expanded clone.

.	TRBV15	TRBD2	TRBJ2-3	CATSRDGTSGNSQYF	TGTGCCACCAGCAGAGACGGGACTAGCGGGAACAGCCAGTATTTT
.	TRBV29-1	.	TRBJ2-5	CSVEGLIQETQYF	TGCAGCGTCGAGGGACTGATCCAAGAGACCCAGTACTTC
.	TRBV7-2	TRBD1	TRBJ1-6	CASSPWGQGNSPLHF	TGTGCCAGCAGCCCTTGGGGACAGGGCAATTCACCCCTCCACTTT
.	TRBV19	.	TRBJ2-5	CASSISLQETQYF	TGTGCCAGTAGTATATCCCTCCAAGAGACCCAGTACTTC
.	TRBV6-5	TRBD1	TRBJ1-2	CASSRTGNYGYTF	TGTGCCAGCAGCCGGACAGGAAATTATGGCTACACCTTC
.	TRBV7-2	TRBD2	TRBJ2-1	CASSLAGLAVHEQFF	TGTGCCAGCAGCTTAGCAGGGCTAGCGGTTCATGAGCAGTTCTTC
.	TRBV15	.	TRBJ1-1	CATSRDGANTEAFF	TGTGCCACCAGCAGAGATGGGGCGAACACTGAAGCTTTCTTT
.	TRBV19	.	TRBJ1-1	CASSIQNVGTEAFF	TGTGCCAGTAGTATACAAAATGTCGGCACTGAAGCTTTCTTT
.	TRBV11-3	.	TRBJ1-3	CASSIRFSGNTIYF	TGTGCCAGCAGCATCAGATTCTCTGGAAACACCATATATTTT
.	TRBV6-2/TRBV6-3	.	TRBJ1-5	CASSYMIAGNQPQHF	TGTGCCAGCAGTTACATGATCGCAGGCAATCAGCCCCAGCATTTT
.	TRBV24-1	TRBD1	TRBJ2-1	CATSGNTGGLSNEQFF	TGTGCCACCAGTGGCAACACAGGGGGCTTGTCCAATGAGCAGTTCTTC
.	TRBV21-1	.	TRBJ1-2	CASSRGQDISRGAGYTF	TGTGCCAGCAGCAGGGGACAGGACATTTCCCGGGGGGCTGGCTACACCTTC
.	TRBV5-1	.	TRBJ2-1	CASSRLEMYNEQFF	TGCGCCAGCAGCCGACTAGAGATGTACAATGAGCAGTTCTTC
.	TRBV18	TRBD1	TRBJ1-1	CASSPGQGAEAFF	TGTGCCAGCTCACCAGGGCAGGGGGCTGAAGCTTTCTTT
few	TRBV5-4	TRBD1	TRBJ1-2	CASSLDQGVGYGYTF	TGTGCCAGCAGCTTGGATCAGGGGGTTGGCTATGGCTACACCTTC
few	TRBV6-1	.	TRBJ1-1	CASSEPGSFTEAFF	TGTGCCAGCAGTGAACCGGGTAGTTTCACTGAAGCTTTCTTT
.	TRBV24-1	.	TRBJ2-1	CATKDSSYNEQFF	TGTGCCACCAAAGACAGCTCCTACAATGAGCAGTTCTTC
few	TRBV4-1	.	TRBJ1-5	CASSQEAQDYSNQPQHF	TGCGCCAGCAGCCAAGAAGCTCAAGATTATAGCAATCAGCCCCAGCATTTT
.	TRBV6-6	.	TRBJ1-4	CASSYENEKLFF	TGTGCCAGCAGTTACGAGAATGAAAAACTGTTTTTT
few	TRBV10-2	.	TRBJ1-6	CASSESRTENSPLHF	TGCGCCAGCAGTGAGTCTCGGACAGAAAATTCACCCCTCCACTTT
.	TRBV2	.	TRBJ1-4	CASTTPGGRRGEKLFF	TGTGCCAGCACTACCCCCGGGGGTCGACGGGGAGAAAAACTGTTTTTT
.	TRBV5-5	TRBD1	TRBJ2-5	CASGSPGQGNSETQYF	TGTGCCAGCGGTAGTCCGGGACAGGGGAATTCAGAGACCCAGTACTTC
once	TRBV5-1	TRBD2	TRBJ2-5	CASSRGLAGRETQYF	TGCGCCAGCAGCCGCGGACTAGCGGGGAGAGAGACCCAGTACTTC
.	TRBV5-4	.	TRBJ1-2	CASSLGENRVRGYTF	TGTGCCAGCAGCTTAGGGGAAAACAGAGTGCGCGGCTACACCTTC
once	TRBV3-1/TRBV3-2	.	TRBJ1-1	CASSQLLGGNTEAFF	TGTGCCAGCAGCCAACTTTTAGGAGGGAACACTGAAGCTTTCTTT
.	TRBV5-1	TRBD2	TRBJ2-1	CASSQLGGYEGNEQFF	TGCGCCAGCAGCCAGCTGGGAGGGTATGAGGGCAATGAGCAGTTCTTC
.	TRBV9	.	TRBJ2-1	CASSVGGGNEQFF	TGTGCCAGCAGCGTAGGAGGGGGCAATGAGCAGTTCTTC
.	TRBV19	.	TRBJ1-6	CASSIRGWNSPLHF	TGTGCCAGTAGTATACGGGGGTGGAATTCACCCCTCCACTTT
.	TRBV18	TRBD2	TRBJ2-2	CASSLGTSYTGELFF	TGTGCCAGCTCACTCGGGACTAGCTACACCGGGGAGCTGTTTTTT
.	TRBV5-5	TRBD2	TRBJ2-5	CASSLGLAYKLETQYF	TGTGCCAGCAGCTTGGGACTAGCGTATAAACTGGAGACCCAGTACTTC
.	TRBV5-1	.	TRBJ1-1	CASSLGENRIVEAFF	TGCGCCAGCAGCTTGGGGGAGAATAGGATAGTTGAAGCTTTCTTT
.	TRBV6-5	TRBD1	TRBJ1-6	CASSRDRGLGSPLHF	TGTGCCAGCAGTCGGGACAGGGGGCTTGGGTCACCCCTCCACTTT
.	TRBV11-2	TRBD1	TRBJ1-1	CASSPTGTGGTEAFF	TGTGCCAGCAGCCCAACCGGGACAGGGGGCACTGAAGCTTTCTTT
.	TRBV12-3/TRBV12-4	.	TRBJ1-2	CASSLTINYGYTF	TGTGCCAGCAGTTTAACTATTAACTATGGCTACACCTTC
.	TRBV6-6	TRBD1	TRBJ2-5	CASSRIRDRNQETQYF	TGTGCCAGCAGTCGAATACGGGACAGAAACCAAGAGACCCAGTACTTC
.	TRBV30	.	TRBJ2-5	CAWSFLQETQYF	TGTGCCTGGAGTTTCCTCCAAGAGACCCAGTACTTC
.	TRBV10-2	TRBD1	TRBJ1-1	CASSAYTGGAGIWTEAFF	TGCGCCAGCAGTGCGTACACAGGGGGCGCAGGGATTTGGACTGAAGCTTTCTTT
.	TRBV24-1	TRBD2	TRBJ2-5	CATSELAGGVETQYF	TGTGCCACCAGTGAACTAGCGGGAGGAGTGGAGACCCAGTACTTC
once	TRBV9	.	TRBJ2-5	CASGRSQETQYF	TGTGCCAGCGGTCGCAGCCAAGAGACCCAGTACTTC
.	TRBV3-1/TRBV3-2	.	TRBJ1-2	CASSQVFYQGRNYGYTF	TGTGCCAGCAGCCAAGTATTTTATCAGGGCAGGAACTATGGCTACACCTTC
.	TRBV3-1/TRBV3-2	.	TRBJ2-3	CASTQAPTGADTQYF	TGTGCCAGCACCCAAGCCCCTACCGGGGCAGATACGCAGTATTTT
.	TRBV5-1	TRBD2	TRBJ2-1	CASSLVLAGPYNEQFF	TGCGCCAGCAGCTTGGTGCTAGCGGGGCCCTACAATGAGCAGTTCTTC
.	TRBV28	.	TRBJ2-6	CASSLVRSGANVLTF	TGTGCCAGCAGCCTTGTCCGGTCTGGGGCCAACGTCCTGACTTTC
.	TRBV11-2	TRBD1	TRBJ2-6	CASIRTGATGANVLTF	TGTGCCAGCATCAGGACAGGGGCAACTGGGGCCAACGTCCTGACTTTC
.	TRBV5-6	.	TRBJ1-1	CASSFSASGTEAFF	TGTGCCAGCAGCTTTAGTGCTTCGGGCACTGAAGCTTTCTTT
.	TRBV2	.	TRBJ1-2	CASRAVYGYTF	TGTGCCAGCAGGGCGGTCTATGGCTACACCTTC
.	TRBV6-1	TRBD1	TRBJ1-5	CASSEATGAQPQHF	TGTGCCAGCAGTGAAGCAACAGGGGCCCAGCCCCAGCATTTT
.	TRBV5-6	TRBD1	TRBJ1-4	CASSLDRGVEKLFF	TGTGCCAGCAGCTTGGACAGGGGTGTGGAAAAACTGTTTTTT
.	TRBV28	TRBD1	TRBJ1-6	CASSSPTGVYSPLHF	TGTGCCAGCAGTTCCCCAACAGGGGTTTACTCACCCCTCCACTTT
.	TRBV9	TRBD2	TRBJ2-1	CASSVGQAGGNDEQFF	TGTGCCAGCAGCGTAGGACAAGCGGGAGGGAACGATGAGCAGTTCTTC
.	TRBV6-1	.	TRBJ1-3	CASSEPGAGNTIYF	TGTGCCAGCAGTGAACCAGGGGCTGGAAACACCATATATTTT
.	TRBV5-4	.	TRBJ1-2	CASSPFGVGYTF	TGTGCCAGCAGCCCCTTCGGGGTGGGCTACACCTTC
.	TRBV3-1/TRBV3-2	.	TRBJ2-1	CASSHRGNEQFF	TGTGCCAGCAGCCACCGGGGCAATGAGCAGTTCTTC
.	TRBV21-1	.	TRBJ2-3	CASSKNERGYLTCTDTQYF	TGTGCCAGCAGCAAGAACGAGCGGGGCTATCTTACCTGCACAGATACGCAGTATTTT
.	TRBV11-2	TRBD2	TRBJ2-3	CASSLGLAVTDTQYF	TGTGCCAGCAGCTTAGGGCTAGCGGTCACAGATACGCAGTATTTT
.	TRBV28	.	TRBJ1-1	CASSSRVLFF	TGTGCCAGCAGTTCCAGGGTTTTGTTCTTT
.	TRBV6-1	.	TRBJ1-2	CASSEGARYEYGYTF	TGTGCCAGCAGTGAAGGGGCCAGGTATGAATATGGCTACACCTTC